This entry features one T cell receptor (beta chain) sequence. Its cognate antigen is unknown. Germline V gene lookup returns CDR1 KGHSH and CDR2 LQKENI. The trim removed 1 base at V and 8 bases at J, leaving 9 bases unmatched. This CDR3 comprises 16 residues. These data originate in a study of T cell responses to AZD1222 COVID-19 vaccine. Findings of the study overall: Reports indicate that nearly half of spike-specific TCRs are directed at unmutated variant regions. Only after the peak T cell response were repertoires sampled.

Libraries were prepared by immunoSEQ multiplex PCR; TCRdb keeps only in-frame clonotypes and omits some of them. Among about 150,000 clones listed, around 90% were seen once. This TCR was sampled from an adult who received the AZD1222 COVID-19 vaccine. The J gene is TRBJ1-4, the V gene TRBV18; 8 nucleotides agree with TRBD1. The input for sequencing was peripheral blood, taken 28 days after the second AZD1222 dose. CDR3 amino acids: CASSPRRGQGGEKLFF. CDR3 DNA: TGTGCCAGCTCACCACGCCGAGGACAGGGCGGAGAAAAACTGTTTTTT. Full variable domain (rest looked up from reference TRBV18 and TRBJ1-4): NAGVMQNPRHLVRRRGQEARLRCSPMKGHSHVYWYRQLPEEGLKFMVYLQKENIIDESGMPKERFSAEFPKEGPSILRIQQVVRGDSAAYFCASSPRRGQGGEKLFFGSGTQLSVL.